Sequencing of this T cell receptor (beta chain) was carried out in a study of blood T cell repertoires in COVID-19. Overall study context: Acute and convalescent COVID-19 specimens originated in the United States, Italy and Spain.

V shed 2 bases and J shed 2 bases, with 11 bases lying between them. The CDR3 has 14 amino acids. Germline CDR1 is GTSNPN and CDR2 is SVGIG (reference sequence). The authors' processing: Amplified reference gene primers provided the basis for estimating nucleated cell counts. Profiling relied on immunoSEQ multiplex PCR, and the TCRdb table lists in-frame clones only, not all of them. V and J calls and clone size are given by that table; D and trimming were obtained from the DNA. The repertoire holds approximately 54,000 clones, with 90% as singletons. Source material: peripheral blood. The sequence was obtained from a man aged 50 to 59 with acute or convalescent COVID-19. The chain has TRBV30 and TRBJ2-3; TRBD1 is a possible D gene (6 bases). CDR3 sequence: CAWSQGGPTDTQYF. As DNA, the CDR3 is TGTGCCTGGAGTCAAGGGGGACCCACAGATACGCAGTATTTT.